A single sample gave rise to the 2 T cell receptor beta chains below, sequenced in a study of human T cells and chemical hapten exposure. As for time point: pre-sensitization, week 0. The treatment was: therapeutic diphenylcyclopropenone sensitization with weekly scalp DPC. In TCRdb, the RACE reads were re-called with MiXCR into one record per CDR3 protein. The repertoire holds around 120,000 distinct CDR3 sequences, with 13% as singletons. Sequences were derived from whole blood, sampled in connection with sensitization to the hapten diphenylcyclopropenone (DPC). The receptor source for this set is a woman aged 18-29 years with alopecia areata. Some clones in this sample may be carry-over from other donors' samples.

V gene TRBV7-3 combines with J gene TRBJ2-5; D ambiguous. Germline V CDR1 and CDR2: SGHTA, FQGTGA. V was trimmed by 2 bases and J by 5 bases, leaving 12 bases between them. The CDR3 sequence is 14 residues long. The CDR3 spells CASSLFGPAETQYF. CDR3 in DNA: TGTGCCAGCAGCTTATTCGGACCCGCGGAGACCCAGTACTTC.

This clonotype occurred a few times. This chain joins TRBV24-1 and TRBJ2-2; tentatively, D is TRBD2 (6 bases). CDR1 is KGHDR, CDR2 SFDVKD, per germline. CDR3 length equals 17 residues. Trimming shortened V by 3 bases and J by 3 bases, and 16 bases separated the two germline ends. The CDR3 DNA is TGTGCCACCAGTGATGTTAGGAGTGCGGGGTACACCGGGGAGCTGTTTTTT. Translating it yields CATSDVRSAGYTGELFF.